Listed below are T cell receptor beta chains from one sample, sequenced in a study of blood T cell repertoires in COVID-19. The table came from immunoSEQ multiplex PCR; TCRdb's copy has only in-frame clones and leaves some out. The table records roughly 250,000 clones, nearly 90% of them present only once. Source material: peripheral blood. Receptors were obtained from a middle-aged woman who had recovered from COVID-19. The CDR3 runs from the conserved cysteine through the conserved F or W. D genes are given only for firm matches. Rows give clone size only sometimes, using once, few, many, or a class for an expanded clone.

abundance	d_gene	v_gene	j_gene	CDR3nt	CDR3aa
once	TRBD1	TRBV12-3/TRBV12-4	TRBJ1-2	TGTGCCAGCAGAAGACAGGGTGGGTATGGCTACACCTTC	CASRRQGGYGYTF
.	.	TRBV10-3	TRBJ1-5	TGTGCCATCAAAGAAGGGGTGAATAGCAATCAGCCCCAGCATTTT	CAIKEGVNSNQPQHF
.	.	TRBV20-1	TRBJ2-7	TGCAGCGGGACTTTCTCCTACGAGCAGTACTTC	CSGTFSYEQYF
.	TRBD1	TRBV3-1/TRBV3-2	TRBJ1-5	TGTGCCAGCAGCCCCAGGGACAGGGTTGGCAATCAGCCCCAGCATTTT	CASSPRDRVGNQPQHF
once	TRBD1	TRBV7-9	TRBJ1-2	TGTGCCAGCAGCTTATCTTCCCGACAGGGGGATGGCTACACCTTC	CASSLSSRQGDGYTF
.	.	TRBV7-3	TRBJ1-2	TGTGCCAGCAGCTCAGCCCCCGGGACTTCAAGCGGCTACACCTTC	CASSSAPGTSSGYTF
.	TRBD2	TRBV4-2	TRBJ2-1	TGTGCCAGCAGCCAAGTACTAGCGGGGGGAACTGACAATGAGCAGTTCTTC	CASSQVLAGGTDNEQFF
.	TRBD2	TRBV9	TRBJ2-3	TGTGCCAGCAGCGTAGCTCTAAGGGAGGGGAGCACAGATACGCAGTATTTT	CASSVALREGSTDTQYF
few	.	TRBV6-5	TRBJ2-7	TGTGCCAGCAGATCGACAGGAACCTCCTACGAGCAGTACTTC	CASRSTGTSYEQYF
once	.	TRBV6-1	TRBJ1-6	TGTGCCAGCAGTGAAAAAGATCAGACAGCGCAGACTAATTCACCCCTCCACTTT	CASSEKDQTAQTNSPLHF
.	.	TRBV4-3	TRBJ2-7	TGCGCCAGCAGCCCAGGACTTACAGGGTCGGGCTACGAGCAGTACTTC	CASSPGLTGSGYEQYF
.	.	TRBV5-4	TRBJ2-4	TGTGCCAGCAGCTGGTCGGGCGGGAACATTCAGTACTTC	CASSWSGGNIQYF
.	.	TRBV27	TRBJ1-4	TGTGCCAGCAGTTTATGGGGGGAGAATGAAAAACTGTTTTTT	CASSLWGENEKLFF
.	TRBD1	TRBV5-1	TRBJ1-5	TGCGCCAGCAGCAGGGACAGGGGGCAGCCCCAGCATTTT	CASSRDRGQPQHF
.	TRBD1	TRBV7-2	TRBJ1-3	TGTGCCAGCAGCCCACTACAGGGGGCCATTAGAAACACCATATATTTT	CASSPLQGAIRNTIYF
.	.	TRBV7-9	TRBJ1-4	TGTGCCAGCAGCGACACAGGGTCAACTAATGAAAAACTGTTTTTT	CASSDTGSTNEKLFF
few	TRBD1	TRBV7-2	TRBJ1-2	TGTGCCAGCAGCCTAGGGACAGGGGACAACTATGGCTACACCTTC	CASSLGTGDNYGYTF
.	TRBD2	TRBV25-1	TRBJ2-2	TGTGCCAGCAGTGAATATTCGACTAGCGGGCCGACCGGGGAGCTGTTTTTT	CASSEYSTSGPTGELFF
once	.	TRBV21-1	TRBJ2-4	TGTGCCAGCAGCAAAGACGGGGGTAGGGGCATTCAGTACTTC	CASSKDGGRGIQYF
.	TRBD1	TRBV19	TRBJ2-7	TGTGCCAGTAGTATCCGGAGGACAGGGCCAACTACCCACTACGAGCAGTACTTC	CASSIRRTGPTTHYEQYF
.	TRBD1	TRBV5-4	TRBJ1-1	TGTGCCAGCAGCCCCCGACAGGGGAGGCACACTGAAGCTTTCTTT	CASSPRQGRHTEAFF
once	TRBD1	TRBV19	TRBJ1-3	TGTGCCAGTAGAAAACAGGGGGCGGCTGGAAACACCATATATTTT	CASRKQGAAGNTIYF
.	.	TRBV6-6	TRBJ2-3	TGTGCCAGCAGTTACTCCTCAGCAGATACGCAGTATTTT	CASSYSSADTQYF
.	.	TRBV11-2	TRBJ1-2	TGTGCCAGCAGCTTAGACCCCAGTTTTAACTATGGCTACACCTTC	CASSLDPSFNYGYTF
.	.	TRBV30	TRBJ1-2	TGTGCCTGGAGCGAGGACTATGGCTACACCTTC	CAWSEDYGYTF
.	TRBD2	TRBV7-8	TRBJ2-1	TGTGCCAGCAGCTCTACCCCATCGACTAGCGGCCAATACAATGAGCAGTTCTTC	CASSSTPSTSGQYNEQFF
once	.	TRBV5-4	TRBJ1-1	TGTGCCAGCAGGGTGGGGGGGTGGAACACTGAAGCTTTCTTT	CASRVGGWNTEAFF
.	TRBD2	TRBV5-1	TRBJ2-1	TGCGCCAGCAGCCTAGGGACTATAAATGAGCAGTTCTTC	CASSLGTINEQFF
.	.	TRBV7-3	TRBJ2-5	TGTGCCAGCAGCAGACAAACAGGGTACCGAGAGACCCAGTACTTC	CASSRQTGYRETQYF
.	.	TRBV7-9	TRBJ2-1	TGTGCCAGCAGCTCCAGGGTTCTTGATGAGCAGTTCTTC	CASSSRVLDEQFF
.	TRBD2	TRBV25-1	TRBJ2-7	TGTGCCAGCAGCCCCACTAGCGGGAGTTACGAGCAGTACTTC	CASSPTSGSYEQYF
.	.	TRBV7-9	TRBJ2-7	TGTGCCAGCAGCTCGGACAGCGGTGACTCCTACGAGCAGTACTTC	CASSSDSGDSYEQYF
.	TRBD1	TRBV6-5	TRBJ2-2	TGTGCCAGCAGTATCAGACAGGGGCGCGGGGAGCTGTTTTTT	CASSIRQGRGELFF
.	TRBD2	TRBV7-3	TRBJ2-5	TGTGCCAGCAGCCCGCGGACTAGCGGGGTGGGACAAGAGACCCAGTACTTC	CASSPRTSGVGQETQYF
.	TRBD1	TRBV7-2	TRBJ2-7	TGTGCCAGCAGCTTAGGGGTAGGGGGCCCATACGAGCAGTACTTC	CASSLGVGGPYEQYF
.	TRBD1	TRBV7-2	TRBJ2-1	TGTGCCAGCAGCCCCTCACAGGGGACTGAGCAGTTCTTC	CASSPSQGTEQFF
once	TRBD1	TRBV5-8	TRBJ1-2	TGTGCCAGCAGCCAACGGGACAGTGGGACGGCGGGCTACACCTTC	CASSQRDSGTAGYTF
medium-sized	TRBD2	TRBV3-1/TRBV3-2	TRBJ2-3	TGTGCCAGCAGCCATCTATACGAGACTAGCGGGGGGTCGTCTAGCACAGATACGCAGTATTTT	CASSHLYETSGGSSSTDTQYF
once	.	TRBV19	TRBJ1-1	TGTGCCAGTAGTATTAAAACAGGACACCCGATAAACACTGAAGCTTTCTTT	CASSIKTGHPINTEAFF
.	TRBD1	TRBV5-8	TRBJ1-2	TGTGCCAGCAGCATCTCCCGGACAGGGGGCCTCTATGGCTACACCTTC	CASSISRTGGLYGYTF
.	.	TRBV3-1/TRBV3-2	TRBJ2-2	TGTGCCAGCAGCCAAGGGTTTGGGCAGGGGAGCACCGGGGAGCTGTTTTTT	CASSQGFGQGSTGELFF
.	.	TRBV9	TRBJ1-2	TGTGCCAGCAGCGTCGCGACAGCAAACACCTATGGCTACACCTTC	CASSVATANTYGYTF
few	TRBD1	TRBV10-3	TRBJ2-7	TGTGCCATCAGCCCCCCGGGGACAGGGTTTCCCTACGAGCAGTACTTC	CAISPPGTGFPYEQYF
.	TRBD1	TRBV5-1	TRBJ1-4	TGCGCCAGCAGCTTGGGGGACAGGGGACTATACCAAAATGAAAAACTGTTTTTT	CASSLGDRGLYQNEKLFF
.	.	TRBV4-3	TRBJ2-5	TGCGCCAGCAGCCCGTCGGGACTCCCCCAAGAGACCCAGTACTTC	CASSPSGLPQETQYF
.	TRBD1	TRBV15	TRBJ2-4	TGTGCCACCAGCAGAGATCCTTGGGACAGGATGAAAAACATTCAGTACTTC	CATSRDPWDRMKNIQYF
.	.	TRBV11-2	TRBJ2-7	TGTGCCAGCAGCCTCAGGGCCCCCTCCTACGAGCAGTACTTC	CASSLRAPSYEQYF
.	.	TRBV3-1/TRBV3-2	TRBJ1-2	TGTGCCAGCAGCCAAGGTCTTGACTATGGCTACACCTTC	CASSQGLDYGYTF
.	.	TRBV4-3	TRBJ1-2	TGCGCCAGCAGCCAAGTCGGAGGGGCTGGGGGCTACACCTTC	CASSQVGGAGGYTF
.	.	TRBV29-1	TRBJ1-5	TGCAGCGTCCGTCAGGGAAATCAGCCCCAGCATTTT	CSVRQGNQPQHF
.	TRBD1	TRBV18	TRBJ1-6	TGTGCCAGCTCACCGGACAGGGATAATTCACCCCTCCACTTT	CASSPDRDNSPLHF
.	.	TRBV4-3	TRBJ1-2	TGCGTCAGCAGCCAATACACCGGTCGGGTTAACTATGGCTACACCTTC	CVSSQYTGRVNYGYTF
once	.	TRBV11-2	TRBJ2-6	TGTGCCAGCAGCTTAGTCTACAGGTACTCTGGGGCCAACGTCCTGACTTTC	CASSLVYRYSGANVLTF
.	TRBD1	TRBV7-3	TRBJ2-2	TGTGCCAGCAGCATATTTGGGACAGGGCCCGGGGAGCTGTTTTTT	CASSIFGTGPGELFF
.	TRBD2	TRBV27	TRBJ2-3	TGTGCCAGCAGTTTAAATTCGGGGGGGAGAGATACGCAGTATTTT	CASSLNSGGRDTQYF
.	.	TRBV6-5	TRBJ1-1	TGTGCCAGCAAGCTCAAAGGCAGGGTCGACACTGAAGCTTTCTTT	CASKLKGRVDTEAFF
.	TRBD2	TRBV7-8	TRBJ2-1	TGTGCCAGCAGCTTCCTTAGCGGGAGGTCCTACAATGAGCAGTTCTTC	CASSFLSGRSYNEQFF
.	.	TRBV5-4	TRBJ2-5	TGTGCCAGCAGCTTGGTTGGGAGACAAGAGACCCAGTACTTC	CASSLVGRQETQYF
.	.	TRBV7-9	TRBJ1-4	TGTGCCAGCAGCCCGAGGCAGCTCGGGGAAAAACTGTTTTTT	CASSPRQLGEKLFF